A selection of T cell receptor beta chains follows, all from one sample in a study of CD8 T cells in ankylosing spondylitis. TCRdb analysed the 5' RACE reads with MiXCR anew, one entry per CDR3 protein. The sample yields 750,000 to 850,000 distinct CDR3 sequences, approximately 12% seen once. The sample comprised blood, either unsorted or a sorted T cell fraction (not recorded which). Source of these receptors: a male donor with ankylosing spondylitis. CDR3s include the opening cysteine and the closing phenylalanine or tryptophan. The D gene is left open where the match is weak. Rows give clone size only sometimes, using once, few, many, or a class for an expanded clone.

>TRBJ1-5|TRBV6-2/TRBV6-3|.|.
CASTGLRNQPQHF
TGTGCCAGCACAGGGTTACGCAATCAGCCCCAGCATTTT
>TRBJ2-7|TRBV9|many|.
CASSSRPNYEQYF
TGTGCCAGCAGCTCCCGACCAAATTACGAGCAGTACTTC
>TRBJ2-1|TRBV15|many|.
CATTRGSLADYNEQFF
TGTGCCACCACCAGAGGAAGCCTAGCCGACTACAATGAGCAGTTCTTC
>TRBJ2-1|TRBV5-1|few|.
CASSFASPTSYNEQFF
TGCGCCAGCAGCTTTGCTAGCCCGACCTCCTACAATGAGCAGTTCTTC
>TRBJ2-1|TRBV9|few|.
CASSKTGSDEQFF
TGTGCCAGCAGCAAAACAGGGTCCGATGAGCAGTTCTTC
>TRBJ2-1|TRBV12-3/TRBV12-4|.|.
CASTYRNEQFF
TGTGCCAGCACCTACCGCAATGAGCAGTTCTTC
>TRBJ2-2|TRBV5-1|.|.
CASIPDPNTGELFF
TGCGCCAGCATTCCGGATCCGAACACCGGGGAGCTGTTTTTT
>TRBJ2-3|TRBV5-1|few|.
CASSRGVPSASTDTQYF
TGCGCCAGCAGCAGAGGCGTCCCCAGTGCTAGCACAGATACGCAGTATTTT
>TRBJ2-5|TRBV5-4|.|TRBD1
CASSSPVAGGWGTQYF
TGTGCCAGCAGCTCGCCTGTAGCAGGGGGTTGGGGGACCCAGTACTTC
>TRBJ2-1|TRBV5-1|few|TRBD2
CASSLGSGGNEQFF
TGCGCCAGCAGCTTGGGGTCGGGAGGAAATGAGCAGTTCTTC
>TRBJ2-3|TRBV5-1|.|.
CASTPTGFTTDTQYF
TGCGCCAGCACCCCGACAGGTTTTACCACAGATACGCAGTATTTT
>TRBJ1-5|TRBV28|.|TRBD1
CASSPPGAGGAGQPQHF
TGTGCCAGCAGTCCCCCCGGAGCAGGGGGCGCAGGACAGCCCCAGCATTTT
>TRBJ1-4|TRBV6-1|few|TRBD1
CASSLQGVYEKLFF
TGTGCCAGCAGCCTACAGGGGGTTTATGAAAAACTGTTTTTT
>TRBJ2-1|TRBV19|once|.
CASSMRGANNEQFF
TGTGCCAGTAGTATGAGGGGAGCAAACAATGAGCAGTTCTTC
>TRBJ2-3|TRBV20-1|.|.
CSARDPDRNTDTQYF
TGCAGTGCTAGAGATCCGGACAGAAACACAGATACGCAGTATTTT
>TRBJ2-3|TRBV18|.|.
CASSPRTIVDTQYF
TGTGCCAGCTCACCCCGGACTATTGTGGATACGCAGTATTTT
>TRBJ2-1|TRBV5-1|few|TRBD2
CASSLVLAPTCEQFF
TGCGCCAGCAGCTTGGTACTAGCGCCGACCTGTGAGCAGTTCTTC
>TRBJ1-5|TRBV28|few|TRBD1
CASSWTGGDNQPQHF
TGTGCCAGCAGTTGGACAGGGGGAGACAATCAGCCCCAGCATTTT
>TRBJ1-2|TRBV12-3/TRBV12-4|many|.
CASSLEAHYGYTF
TGTGCCAGCAGTTTAGAGGCGCACTATGGCTACACCTTC
>TRBJ2-1|TRBV5-1|many|TRBD2
CASKRSGTSYNEQFF
TGCGCCAGCAAAAGGAGCGGGACCTCCTACAATGAGCAGTTCTTC
>TRBJ1-2|TRBV4-1|.|.
CASSQYPVGLNYGYTF
TGCGCCAGCAGCCAGTACCCTGTGGGCCTCAACTATGGCTACACCTTC
>TRBJ2-5|TRBV6-2/TRBV6-3|.|.
CASSYFSETQYF
TGTGCCAGCAGTTACTTCTCAGAGACCCAGTACTTC
>TRBJ2-3|TRBV9|.|TRBD2
CASSAGGPGDTQYF
TGTGCCTCCTCAGCGGGGGGCCCGGGAGATACGCAGTATTTT
>TRBJ2-7|TRBV7-6|few|TRBD1
CASSLSPGTAYEQYF
TGTGCCAGCAGCTTAAGCCCAGGGACAGCCTACGAGCAGTACTTC
>TRBJ1-3|TRBV18|few|.
CASSPLGATGNTIYF
TGTGCCAGCTCACCATTGGGGGCGACTGGAAACACCATATATTTT
>TRBJ2-7|TRBV7-3|.|.
CASSPNPGVIYEQYF
TGTGCCAGCAGCCCAAATCCCGGGGTAATCTACGAGCAGTACTTC
>TRBJ2-1|TRBV29-1|many|TRBD1
CSVETDRDNEQFF
TGCAGCGTCGAAACGGACAGGGACAATGAGCAGTTCTTC
>TRBJ1-4|TRBV10-3|few|TRBD1
CAISETQGANEKLFF
TGTGCCATCAGTGAGACACAGGGGGCCAATGAAAAACTGTTTTTT